What follows describes a single TCR beta chain. The antigen remains undetermined. This sample is drawn from a study of blood T cells in healthy people across ages. Study-wide findings and caveats: PBMCs that were unsorted prevented a conclusive naive versus antigen-experienced comparison. The study lacked donor CMV status, which possibly confounded expanded clonotype changes.

The V gene's germline CDR1 is LGHDT and CDR2 YNNKEL (reference sequence). The ends lost 4 bases at V and 6 bases at J; junction bases unmatched: 11. This CDR3 comprises 17 residues. Together with a sample-barcoded 5' primer, a J-beta primer mix was included in a second PCR lasting about 6 to 11 cycles. MiXCR, applied by TCRdb to the 5' RACE reads, yields one record per CDR3 protein. The sample has about 400,000 distinct CDR3 sequences; 45% to 65% are singletons. Source material: blood. The clonotype was recovered from a man aged 60 to 69 in good health. J is TRBJ2-1 and V is TRBV3-1, with 11 bases lining up with TRBD2. The CDR3 DNA is TGTGCCAGCAGCCTCAATCTTAGCGGGGGGGCGTTCAATGAGCAGTTCTTC. As protein: CASSLNLSGGAFNEQFF.